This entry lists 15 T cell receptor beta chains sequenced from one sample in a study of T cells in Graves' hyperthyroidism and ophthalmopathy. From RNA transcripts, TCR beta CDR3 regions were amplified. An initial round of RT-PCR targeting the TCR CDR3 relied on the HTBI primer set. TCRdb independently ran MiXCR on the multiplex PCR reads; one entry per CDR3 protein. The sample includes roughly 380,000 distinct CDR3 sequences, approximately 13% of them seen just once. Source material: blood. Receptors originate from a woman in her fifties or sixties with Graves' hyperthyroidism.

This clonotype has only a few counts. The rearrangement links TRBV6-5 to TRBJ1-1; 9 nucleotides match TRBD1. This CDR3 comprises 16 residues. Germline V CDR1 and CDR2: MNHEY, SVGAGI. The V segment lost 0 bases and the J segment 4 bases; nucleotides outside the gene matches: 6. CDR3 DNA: TGTGCCAGCAGTTACTCGGGACAGGGTTGGGTCACTGAAGCTTTCTTT. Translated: CASSYSGQGWVTEAFF.

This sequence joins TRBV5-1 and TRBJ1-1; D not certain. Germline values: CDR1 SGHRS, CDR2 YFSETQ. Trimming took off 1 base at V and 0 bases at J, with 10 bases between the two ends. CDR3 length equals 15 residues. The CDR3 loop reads CASSLQPAVNTEAFF. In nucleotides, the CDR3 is TGCGCCAGCAGCTTGCAGCCAGCGGTGAACACTGAAGCTTTCTTT.

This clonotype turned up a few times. The CDR3 DNA reads TGTGCCAGCAGCTTGATGGTAGGCGCCTCCTACGAGCAGTACTTC. This sequence encodes CASSLMVGASYEQYF. This chain joins TRBV11-3 and TRBJ2-7; no definite D call. The CDR3 consists of 15 residues. Trimming took 3 bases from V and 0 from J, leaving 12 bases between them. From germline, CDR1 is SGHNT and CDR2 YENEEA.

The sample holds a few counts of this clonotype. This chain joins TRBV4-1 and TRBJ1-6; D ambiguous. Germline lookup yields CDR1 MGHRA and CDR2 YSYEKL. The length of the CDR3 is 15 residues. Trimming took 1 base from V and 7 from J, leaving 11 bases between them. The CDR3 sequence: CASSQGKNGNSPLHF. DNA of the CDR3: TGCGCCAGCAGCCAAGGAAAAAATGGGAATTCACCCCTCCACTTT.

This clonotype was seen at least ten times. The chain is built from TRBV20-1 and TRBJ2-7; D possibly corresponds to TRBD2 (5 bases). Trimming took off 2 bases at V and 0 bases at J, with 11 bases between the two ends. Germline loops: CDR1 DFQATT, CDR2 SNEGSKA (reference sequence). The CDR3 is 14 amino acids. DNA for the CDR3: TGCAGTGCTAGAATGGATACTAGCTCCTACGAGCAGTACTTC. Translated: CSARMDTSSYEQYF.

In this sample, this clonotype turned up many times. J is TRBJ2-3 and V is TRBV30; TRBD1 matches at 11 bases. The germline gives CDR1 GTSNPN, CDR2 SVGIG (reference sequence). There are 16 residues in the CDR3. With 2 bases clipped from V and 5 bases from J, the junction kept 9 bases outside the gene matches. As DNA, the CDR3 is TGTGCCTGGAGTCTACCGGGACAGGGGGTGGGAGATACGCAGTATTTT. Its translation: CAWSLPGQGVGDTQYF.

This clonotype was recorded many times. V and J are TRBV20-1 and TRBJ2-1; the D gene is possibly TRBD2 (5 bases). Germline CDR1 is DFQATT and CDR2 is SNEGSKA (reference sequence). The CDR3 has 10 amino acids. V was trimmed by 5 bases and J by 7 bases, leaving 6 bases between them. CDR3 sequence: CSAERNEQFF. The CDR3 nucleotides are TGCAGTGCTGAGCGGAATGAGCAGTTCTTC.

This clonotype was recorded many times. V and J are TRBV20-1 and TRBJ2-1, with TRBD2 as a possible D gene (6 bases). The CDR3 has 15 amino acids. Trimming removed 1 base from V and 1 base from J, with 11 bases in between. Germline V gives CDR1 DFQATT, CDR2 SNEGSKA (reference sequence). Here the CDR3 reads CSARAGDRSYNEQFF. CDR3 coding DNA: TGCAGTGCTAGAGCGGGAGATAGGTCCTACAATGAGCAGTTCTTC.

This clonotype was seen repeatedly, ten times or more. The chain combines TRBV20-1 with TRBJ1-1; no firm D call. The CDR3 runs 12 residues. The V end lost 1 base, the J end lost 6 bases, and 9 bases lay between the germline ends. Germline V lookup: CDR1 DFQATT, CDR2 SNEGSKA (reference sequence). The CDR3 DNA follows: TGCAGTGCTAGAGTGGTGGGCGCTGAAGCTTTCTTT. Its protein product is CSARVVGAEAFF.

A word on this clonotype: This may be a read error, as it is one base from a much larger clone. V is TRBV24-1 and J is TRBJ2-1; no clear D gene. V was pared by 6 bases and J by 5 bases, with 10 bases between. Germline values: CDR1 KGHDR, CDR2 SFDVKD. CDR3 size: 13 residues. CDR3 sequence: CATSLDHNNEQFF. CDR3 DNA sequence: TGTGCCACCAGTTTGGACCATAACAATGAGCAGTTCTTC.

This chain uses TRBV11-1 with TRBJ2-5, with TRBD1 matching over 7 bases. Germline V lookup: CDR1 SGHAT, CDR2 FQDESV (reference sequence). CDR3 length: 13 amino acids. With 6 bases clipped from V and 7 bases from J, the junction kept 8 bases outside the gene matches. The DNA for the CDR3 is TGTGCCAGCAGGGGGCAGGGGGTAGCGACCCAGTACTTC. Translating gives CASRGQGVATQYF.

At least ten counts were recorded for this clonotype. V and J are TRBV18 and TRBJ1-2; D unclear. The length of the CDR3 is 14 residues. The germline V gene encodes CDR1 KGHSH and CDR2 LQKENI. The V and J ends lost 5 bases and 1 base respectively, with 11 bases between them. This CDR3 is CASSYMDLNYGYTF. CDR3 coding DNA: TGTGCCAGCTCATACATGGACCTTAACTATGGCTACACCTTC.

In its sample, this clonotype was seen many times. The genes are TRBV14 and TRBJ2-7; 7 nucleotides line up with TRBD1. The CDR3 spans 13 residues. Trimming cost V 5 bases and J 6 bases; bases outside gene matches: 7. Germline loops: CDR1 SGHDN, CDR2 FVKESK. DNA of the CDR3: TGTGCCAGCAGCGTCCGGGACAGAGGCGAGCAGTACTTC. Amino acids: CASSVRDRGEQYF.

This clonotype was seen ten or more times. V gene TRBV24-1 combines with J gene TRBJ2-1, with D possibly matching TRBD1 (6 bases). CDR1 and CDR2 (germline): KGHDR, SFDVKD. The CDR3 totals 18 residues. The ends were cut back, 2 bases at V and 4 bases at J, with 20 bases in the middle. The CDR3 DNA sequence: TGTGCCACCAGTGATTCAGGACAGAAGGGGAAGGTTTACAATGAGCAGTTCTTC. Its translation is CATSDSGQKGKVYNEQFF.

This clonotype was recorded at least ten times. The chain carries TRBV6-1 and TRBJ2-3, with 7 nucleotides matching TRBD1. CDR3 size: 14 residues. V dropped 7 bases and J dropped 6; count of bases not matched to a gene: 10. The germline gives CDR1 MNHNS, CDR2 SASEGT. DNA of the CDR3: TGTGCCAGCAATCCGACAGGGATTAGCGATACGCAGTATTTT. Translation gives CASNPTGISDTQYF.